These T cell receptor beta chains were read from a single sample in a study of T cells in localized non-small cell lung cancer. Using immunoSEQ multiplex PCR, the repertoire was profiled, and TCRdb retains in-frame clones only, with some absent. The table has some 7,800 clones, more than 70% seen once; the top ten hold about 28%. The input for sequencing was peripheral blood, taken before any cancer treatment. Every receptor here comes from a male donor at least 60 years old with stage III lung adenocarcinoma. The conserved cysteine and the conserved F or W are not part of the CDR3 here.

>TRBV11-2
ASSLRQFNYGYT
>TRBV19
ASSPRGGGSGWAF
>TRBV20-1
SAPDSYEQY
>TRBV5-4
ASSLVRESEAF
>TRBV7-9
ASSPQLGKTGDYGYT
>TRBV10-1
ASSDPGTGYYEQY
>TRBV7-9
ASSLPALYGYT
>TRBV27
ASSFWMGEQY
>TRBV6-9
ASSPLINQPQH
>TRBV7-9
ASSLRKTSYEQY
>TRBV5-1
ASSFGTVKEPLH
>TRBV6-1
ASRRGTLANEKLF
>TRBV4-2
ASSTLAEFHEQY
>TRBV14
ASRRLAGGSNEQF
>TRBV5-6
ASSSIDGLLGQY
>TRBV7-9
ASSLAGTPWEQF
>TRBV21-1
ASSKRTGRTEAF
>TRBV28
ASSLFASGSISYEQY
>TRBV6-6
ASSYGAEYGANVLT
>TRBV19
ASSIGGRAGNEQF
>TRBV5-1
ASSLISRTEAF
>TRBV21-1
ASTQGQPSRWGTEAF
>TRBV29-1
SVVRQGGTEAF
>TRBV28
ASSSLEAPETQY
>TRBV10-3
AISRFEELF
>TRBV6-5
ASTGDREETQY
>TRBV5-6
ASRTDRANYGYT
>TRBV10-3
AIRSQGARDTEAF
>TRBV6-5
ASRLLDRGHTEAF
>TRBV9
ASSVVGQGSGELF
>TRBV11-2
ASSLLAGGVETQY
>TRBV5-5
ASSLTSMRGTGELF
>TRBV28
ASSSTGEVQPQH
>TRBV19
ASSTRGRGRPTNEKLF
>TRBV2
ASSERIPGAYGYT
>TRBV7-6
ASSDTGQGSYEQY
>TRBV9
ASSDPRGNPGQTEQY